In its sample, the clone carrying this TCR beta chain was seen once. Its specificity is not known. The data were produced by immunoSEQ multiplex PCR, yet TCRdb's version contains in-frame clones alone and is incomplete. The sample has approximately 41,000 clones; about 89% are singletons. The data stem from a study of OX40 agonist ivuxolimab in advanced cancers. Study in general: Ivuxolimab doses were 0.01, 0.1, 0.3, 1.5, 3 or 10 mg/kg every 2 weeks. Partial responses occurred in three patients (one hepatocellular carcinoma, two cutaneous melanoma). The study, taken as a whole, reports: Antigens targeted by the expanded peripheral T cells were not determined.

The CDR3 covers 13 residues. Germline assignment: CDR1 SGHTA and CDR2 FQGNSA. V lost 4 bases, J lost 11 bases, and 8 bases stayed unmatched. The clonotype was recovered from an adult with an advanced solid tumor such as melanoma, head and neck, liver or kidney cancer. V is TRBV7-2 and J is TRBJ1-1; 9 bases map to TRBD1. This specimen was CD4+ or CD8+ T cells sorted from blood, taken in a trial of the OX40 agonist ivuxolimab. CDR3 protein: CASSSHLGQGAFF. Written as DNA, the CDR3 is TGTGCCAGCAGCTCCCACCTGGGACAGGGCGCTTTCTTT.